This T cell receptor (beta chain) appears in the sequencing data of a study of human T cells and chemical hapten exposure. Overall study context: Small differences in pooled library volume mainly drove the variation in TCR yields per sample.

The J segment lost 2 bases and the V segment lost 4 bases, leaving 9 bases of the junction unmatched. The germline CDR1 and CDR2 sequences are SQVTM and ANQGSEA. CDR3 length: 16 amino acids. Time point described: pre-sensitization, week 0. Treatment denoted: therapeutic diphenylcyclopropenone sensitization with weekly scalp DPC. Via MiXCR, TCRdb re-called the RACE reads, giving one row per CDR3 protein. Here the sample spans fewer than 140,000 distinct CDR3 sequences, roughly 12% being singletons. The chain joins TRBV29-1 to TRBJ2-7, with 12 bases fitting TRBD2. The sequence derives from a woman between 45 and 65 years old with alopecia areata. Some clones in this sample may be carry-over from other donors' samples. This sample comprised whole blood, obtained in connection with sensitization to the hapten diphenylcyclopropenone (DPC). CDR3: CSVAGLAGKITYEQYF. The CDR3 coding sequence is TGCAGCGTTGCTGGACTAGCGGGGAAGATTACCTACGAGCAGTACTTC.